Below, 9 T cell receptor beta chains from the same sample are listed, as sequenced in a study of blood T cells in healthy people across ages. Using a J-beta primer mix together with a sample-barcoded 5' primer, a second PCR was run for about 6 to 11 cycles. TCRdb reprocessed the 5' RACE reads with MiXCR, giving one entry per CDR3 protein. Among about 1.5 million distinct CDR3 sequences listed, approximately 42% were seen once. Sequencing was performed on blood. Source of these receptors: a woman aged 18-35 years in good health.

A few counts support this clonotype. The rearrangement joins TRBV12-3 or TRBV12-4 to TRBJ1-2; TRBD1 agrees at 10 bases. The trim removed 6 bases at V and 3 bases at J, leaving 13 bases unmatched. There are 17 residues in the CDR3. CDR3 DNA sequence: TGTGCCAGCAGCCAATCGCATGACAGGGGGCGAGACTATGGCTACACCTTC. The encoded protein is CASSQSHDRGRDYGYTF.

In this sample, this clonotype turned up a few times. The V and J genes are TRBV4-1 and TRBJ1-5; D is uncertain. CDR1 is MGHRA and CDR2 is YSYEKL in the germline V gene. Trimming stripped 0 bases from V and 7 bases from J, with 7 bases between. There are 13 residues in the CDR3. The CDR3 nucleotides read TGCGCCAGCAGCCAAGATCCTCCACAGCCCCAGCATTTT. It yields the protein CASSQDPPQPQHF.

This clonotype was seen just once. This rearrangement joins TRBV20-1 to TRBJ2-4; the match to TRBD2 covers 8 bases. The DNA end is more similar to TRBJ2-5, so the J call may be wrong. The CDR3 is 15 residues long. Germline-derived CDR1 and CDR2 are DFQATT and SNEGSKA (reference sequence). CDR3 loop: CSARFALAVQETQYF. For the CDR3, the DNA is TGCAGTGCTAGGTTCGCACTAGCGGTACAAGAGACCCAGTACTTC.

This clonotype was recorded only once. This chain connects TRBV29-1 to TRBJ2-1, with 8 bases fitting TRBD1. The CDR3 is 13 amino acids. Germline assignment: CDR1 SQVTM and CDR2 ANQGSEA. Losses at the gene ends were 3 bases for V and 9 bases for J; bases not matched to a gene: 7. The CDR3 DNA is TGCAGCGTTGATAGGCAGGGGGCCGGTGAGCAGTTCTTC. This gives the protein CSVDRQGAGEQFF.

The chain is built from TRBV3-1 and TRBJ2-7, with D perhaps TRBD1 (6 bases). This CDR3 has 15 residues. CDR1 and CDR2 (germline): LGHDT, YNNKEL (reference sequence). V gave up 4 bases and J gave up 1 base, with 14 bases separating them. CDR3 loop: CASSPQPTGSYEQYF. DNA for the CDR3: TGTGCCAGCAGCCCCCAACCGACAGGTTCCTACGAGCAGTACTTC.

The chain joins TRBV7-2 to TRBJ1-2; TRBD1 is a possible D gene (6 bases). The CDR3 has 14 residues. Deletions cut 5 bases from V and 6 bases from J, with 16 bases between. Germline CDR1 reads SGHTA; CDR2 reads FQGNSA. CDR3 DNA sequence: TGTGCCAGCAGCCTTCAGGCAGGGGACGATGGCTACACCTTC. This sequence encodes CASSLQAGDDGYTF.

The V gene is TRBV18, the J gene TRBJ1-4, with D unresolved. Germline CDR1 is KGHSH and CDR2 is LQKENI. The CDR3 loop spans 12 amino acids. The germline V and J ends were trimmed by 2 bases and 8 bases, with 6 bases remaining between them. CDR3 sequence reads: CASSPDGEKLFF. The CDR3 DNA is TGTGCCAGCTCACCAGATGGCGAAAAACTGTTTTTT. The whole variable domain, remainder taken from reference TRBV18 and TRBJ1-4, is NAGVMQNPRHLVRRRGQEARLRCSPMKGHSHVYWYRQLPEEGLKFMVYLQKENIIDESGMPKERFSAEFPKEGPSILRIQQVVRGDSAAYFCASSPDGEKLFFGSGTQLSVL.

The V and J genes are TRBV7-9 and TRBJ2-7, with 8 positions matching TRBD1. The J call may be in error: the DNA end matches TRBJ2-5 better. CDR1 is SEHNR, CDR2 FQNEAQ, per germline (reference sequence). The CDR3 has 14 amino acids. The CDR3: CASSLEDRGETQYF. The CDR3 coding sequence is TGTGCCAGCAGCTTAGAAGACAGGGGAGAGACCCAGTACTTC.

The V gene is TRBV5-5, the J gene TRBJ1-4, with 7 bases fitting TRBD1. This CDR3 has 15 residues. Trimming removed 3 bases from V and 8 bases from J; junction bases left unmatched: 10. Germline CDR1 SGHKS, CDR2 YYEKEE (reference sequence). This CDR3 is CASSSDREMGEKLFF. CDR3 bases: TGTGCCAGCAGCTCCGACAGGGAAATGGGGGAAAAACTGTTTTTT.